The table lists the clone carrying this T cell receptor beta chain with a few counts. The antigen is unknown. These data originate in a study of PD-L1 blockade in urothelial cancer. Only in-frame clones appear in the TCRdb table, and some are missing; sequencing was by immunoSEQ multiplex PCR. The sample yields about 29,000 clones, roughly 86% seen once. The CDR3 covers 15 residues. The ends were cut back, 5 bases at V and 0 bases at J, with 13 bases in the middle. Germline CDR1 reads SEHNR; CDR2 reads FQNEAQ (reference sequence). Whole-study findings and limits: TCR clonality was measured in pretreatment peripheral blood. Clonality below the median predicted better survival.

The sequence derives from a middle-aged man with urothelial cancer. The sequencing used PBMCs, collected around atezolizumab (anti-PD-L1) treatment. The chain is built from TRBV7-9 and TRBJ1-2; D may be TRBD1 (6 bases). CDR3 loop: CASSPDRITNYGYTF. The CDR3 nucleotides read TGTGCCAGCAGCCCCGACAGGATTACTAACTATGGCTACACCTTC.